Shown below are 9 T cell receptor beta chains from a single sample sequenced in a study of blood T cell repertoires in COVID-19. The repertoire was sequenced with immunoSEQ multiplex PCR; TCRdb's copy has only in-frame clones and lacks some. Of about 180,000 clones in the sample, around 86% were seen once. The sequencing sample was made of PBMCs or T cells enriched from blood (not recorded which). The receptors originated from a woman in her 30s who had recovered from COVID-19.

This clone was seen only once. The rearrangement joins TRBV6-5 to TRBJ2-5, with 9 nucleotides matching TRBD2. This CDR3 spans 15 amino acids. The ends lost 8 bases at V and 4 bases at J; junction bases unmatched: 11. From germline, CDR1 is MNHEY and CDR2 SVGAGI. The DNA for the CDR3 is TGTGCCAGCCGGTACATCGAAGCGGGAGGAGAGACCCAGTACTTC. Translated, it gives CASRYIEAGGETQYF.

V is TRBV21-1 and J is TRBJ2-1; TRBD2 is the table's D call, not checked against the DNA. TRBV21-1 has pseudogene status. The CDR3 runs 17 residues. The CDR3 coding sequence is TGTGCCAGCAGCCCTAGGGAGCGGGAGGGCCGGTACAATGAGCAGTTCTTC. This codes for CASSPREREGRYNEQFF.

The chain carries TRBV5-6 and TRBJ1-1; no clear D. The length of the CDR3 is 14 residues. The V and J ends lost 4 bases and 1 base respectively, with 11 bases between them. The germline V gene encodes CDR1 SGHDT and CDR2 YYEEEE. The CDR3 DNA reads TGTGCCAGCAGCCCTAGAGGGTCGAACACTGAAGCTTTCTTT. It codes for CASSPRGSNTEAFF.

The chain is built from TRBV5-1 and TRBJ2-3; D is unresolved. Germline V gives CDR1 SGHRS, CDR2 YFSETQ. This CDR3 has 15 residues. V dropped 0 bases and J dropped 4 bases, with 12 bases sitting between them. CDR3 in amino acids: CASSLVAGSADTQYF. As DNA, the CDR3 is TGCGCCAGCAGCTTGGTGGCAGGCTCCGCAGATACGCAGTATTTT.

The sample holds one count of this clone. The rearrangement uses TRBV14 and TRBJ2-2, with TRBD2 matching 9 bases. V lost 3 bases to trimming and J lost 2 bases; unmatched junction nucleotides: 4. Per the germline V gene, CDR1 is SGHDN and CDR2 is FVKESK. There are 16 residues in the CDR3. CDR3 region: CASSQRLAANTGELFF. In nucleotides, the CDR3 is TGTGCCAGCAGCCAGCGACTAGCGGCTAACACCGGGGAGCTGTTTTTT.

CDR3: CASSLRDSNNEQFF. CDR3 nucleotide sequence: TGCGCCAGCAGCCTCCGGGACAGCAACAATGAGCAGTTCTTC. V is TRBV5-1 and J is TRBJ2-1, with 7 positions matching TRBD1. Germline V CDR1 and CDR2: SGHRS, YFSETQ. This CDR3 contains 14 residues. V lost 4 bases and J lost 5; bases outside the gene matches: 6.

The chain carries TRBV9 and TRBJ2-1; 9 bases map to TRBD2. V gave up 0 bases and J gave up 6 bases; unmatched junction bases: 10. This CDR3 contains 17 residues. Germline V gives CDR1 SGDLS, CDR2 YYNGEE. CDR3 coding DNA: TGTGCCAGCAGCGTAGTGGCTAGCGGGGTCGCTATCAATGAGCAGTTCTTC. Amino acid sequence: CASSVVASGVAINEQFF.

The chain is built from TRBV19 and TRBJ1-5, with D perhaps matching TRBD1 (5 bases). The CDR3 contains 16 residues. Trimming removed 1 base from V and 1 base from J, with 11 bases in between. The V gene's germline CDR1 is LNHDA and CDR2 SQIVND (reference sequence). CDR3 DNA: TGTGCCAGTAGTATAGGGACATACGTAAGCAATCAGCCCCAGCATTTT. As protein: CASSIGTYVSNQPQHF.

This chain connects TRBV5-1 to TRBJ1-5; 7 nucleotides agree with TRBD1. CDR3 length: 14 amino acids. Germline V lookup: CDR1 SGHRS, CDR2 YFSETQ. With 4 bases clipped from V and 2 bases from J, the junction kept 3 bases outside the gene matches. CDR3 region: CASSGGTGNQPQHF. DNA of the CDR3: TGCGCCAGCAGCGGTGGGACAGGCAATCAGCCCCAGCATTTT.